The 28 T cell receptor beta chains in this list originate from one sample, sequenced in a study of T cells after yellow fever vaccination. Each CDR3 protein gets one entry after TCRdb re-called the 5' RACE reads with MiXCR. The data show 500,000 to 550,000 distinct CDR3 sequences, around a fifth seen once. Sample: PBMCs, taken roughly 20 days after the first yellow fever vaccination. Receptors were obtained from a man in his late teens or twenties who received the YFV17D yellow fever vaccine.

This clonotype was counted between two and nine times. The chain carries TRBV19 and TRBJ1-2; 8 positions match TRBD1. Germline CDR1 is LNHDA and CDR2 is SQIVND (reference sequence). The CDR3 covers 15 residues. Germline trimming cut 5 bases from V and 3 bases from J; bases unmatched to any gene: 8. The CDR3 DNA reads TGTGCCAGTAGTCCCCGGACAGGGAGGGACTATGGCTACACCTTC. Its protein is CASSPRTGRDYGYTF.

This clonotype showed up just a few times. The V gene is TRBV10-3, the J gene TRBJ1-2, with TRBD1 as a possible D gene (6 bases). The germline V gene encodes CDR1 ENHRY and CDR2 SYGVKD. V lost 8 bases and J lost 2, with 15 bases in between. The CDR3 is 14 amino acids. The CDR3 nucleotides are TGTGCCATCTGCGGACAGTCCTCGAACTATGGCTACACCTTC. Protein sequence: CAICGQSSNYGYTF.

This clonotype was seen a few times. The chain is built from TRBV7-9 and TRBJ2-2; 9 nucleotides agree with TRBD1. The CDR3 runs to 13 residues. Germline assignment: CDR1 SEHNR and CDR2 FQNEAQ (reference sequence). Trimming took 11 bases from V and 6 from J; bases not matched to a gene: 7. CDR3 protein: CAYRDRDSGELFF. The DNA for the CDR3 is TGTGCCTACCGGGACAGGGATTCCGGGGAGCTGTTTTTT.

This clonotype was seen more than once but under ten times. V is TRBV29-1 and J is TRBJ2-3; D unresolved. This CDR3 region has 13 residues. The V gene's germline CDR1 is SQVTM and CDR2 ANQGSEA. The V end was cut by 4 bases, the J end by 1 base, with 9 bases between. CDR3 residues: CSVVTDRTDTQYF. The CDR3 bases are TGCAGCGTTGTGACGGATCGCACAGATACGCAGTATTTT.

The chain has TRBV3-1 and TRBJ2-5, with unresolved D. The CDR3 spans 14 residues. In germline, CDR1 is LGHDT, CDR2 YNNKEL (reference sequence). V was pared by 4 bases and J by 5 bases, with 14 bases between. DNA of the CDR3: TGTGCCAGCAGCCTCGTCGATAATGGGGAGACCCAGTACTTC. It encodes CASSLVDNGETQYF.

This clonotype was counted only a few times. V gene TRBV10-3 combines with J gene TRBJ1-1; 7 positions match TRBD1. Germline loops: CDR1 ENHRY, CDR2 SYGVKD. Germline trimming cut 6 bases from V and 7 bases from J; bases unmatched to any gene: 11. The CDR3 covers 14 residues. In DNA, the CDR3 is TGTGCCATCAGCTTGACAGGGCTGGAGGGTGAAGCTTTCTTT. Translated, it gives CAISLTGLEGEAFF.

The chain employs TRBV6-5 and TRBJ2-3; a weak D match, TRBD1 (6 bases). Germline CDR1 is MNHEY and CDR2 is SVGAGI. The CDR3 extends over 13 amino acids. V was cut by 4 bases and J by 5 bases, with 10 bases left in between. This CDR3 is CASSSLGGDTQYF. The CDR3, as DNA: TGTGCCAGCAGTTCCTTAGGGGGAGATACGCAGTATTTT.

This clonotype showed up just a few times. This rearrangement joins TRBV6-2 or TRBV6-3 to TRBJ2-3; the D gene is possibly TRBD1 (6 bases). The CDR3 has 16 residues. Germline V gene lookup returns CDR1 MNHEY and CDR2 SVGEGT. V was cut by 0 bases and J by 1 base, with 11 bases left in between. CDR3 coding DNA: TGTGCCAGCAGTTACTCGAGGGGGTCCGGCACAGATACGCAGTATTTT. As protein: CASSYSRGSGTDTQYF.

This clonotype was detected only a few times. The gene calls are TRBV27 and TRBJ2-2; possibly TRBD2 for D (5 bases). This CDR3 has 15 residues. The V end was cut by 2 bases, the J end by 4 bases, with 11 bases between. The germline V gene encodes CDR1 MNHEY and CDR2 SMNVEV (reference sequence). The CDR3, as DNA: TGTGCCAGCAGTTTACAGCGGTCGAGCACCGGGGAGCTGTTTTTT. It encodes CASSLQRSSTGELFF.

The chain has TRBV29-1 and TRBJ2-7; weak D call: TRBD1 (5 bases). CDR3 length: 17 residues. V dropped 1 base and J dropped 1 base, with 20 bases sitting between them. Germline V CDR1 and CDR2: SQVTM, ANQGSEA. The CDR3 here is CSVEVRQDKTLSYEQYF. The CDR3 bases are TGCAGCGTTGAAGTTCGGCAGGACAAAACCCTATCCTACGAGCAGTACTTC.

This chain joins TRBV20-1 and TRBJ1-6, with D perhaps TRBD1 (5 bases). Trimming pared 1 base from V and 9 bases from J, leaving 16 bases between. The CDR3 is made up of 15 amino acids. Germline CDR1 and CDR2: DFQATT and SNEGSKA (reference sequence). The CDR3 sequence is CSARGVIQASSPLHF. Written as DNA, the CDR3 is TGCAGTGCTAGAGGAGTTATACAGGCCAGTTCACCCCTCCACTTT.

This chain connects TRBV6-1 to TRBJ1-6; D perhaps matches TRBD1 (6 bases). V lost 4 bases to trimming and J lost 8 bases, with 15 bases between them. The CDR3 consists of 15 residues. The V gene's germline CDR1 is MNHNS and CDR2 SASEGT. In DNA, the CDR3 is TGTGCCAGCAGTGTTACAGGGATGAACGATTCACCCCTCCACTTT. This codes for CASSVTGMNDSPLHF.

The chain links TRBV12-3 or TRBV12-4 to TRBJ2-5; D might be TRBD1 (5 bases). With 1 base removed from V and 4 bases from J, the gap between germline ends came to 10 bases. The CDR3 is 14 amino acids. The CDR3 spells CASSLVGRVETQYF. The CDR3 DNA follows: TGTGCCAGCAGTTTAGTCGGCAGGGTAGAGACCCAGTACTTC.

The gene calls are TRBV11-2 and TRBJ2-4; D unclear. Germline V gene data show CDR1 as SGHAT and CDR2 as FQNNGV. The CDR3 is 13 residues long. The ends were cut back, 5 bases at V and 8 bases at J, with 13 bases in the middle. The CDR3, as DNA: TGTGCCAGCAGCCGAGTAAGTCAAGACATTCAGTACTTC. Its protein product is CASSRVSQDIQYF.

This clonotype was counted between two and nine times. This chain links TRBV4-3 with TRBJ2-1; D is possibly TRBD2 (5 bases). Per the germline V gene, CDR1 is LGHNA and CDR2 is YSLEER. V was pared by 5 bases and J by 4 bases, with 9 bases between. CDR3 length: 13 amino acids. The CDR3 region is CASSGGLYNEQFF. The CDR3 region has the DNA TGCGCCAGCAGCGGTGGACTTTACAATGAGCAGTTCTTC.

CDR3 DNA: TGTGCCAGCAGCTTGAGTAAGGGCGGCCGGTCAATCGGGGAGCTGTTTTTT. Protein: CASSLSKGGRSIGELFF. The V gene is TRBV5-4, the J gene TRBJ2-2, with unresolved D. This CDR3 is 17 amino acids long. Germline CDR1 is SGHNT and CDR2 is YYREEE (reference sequence). V shed 1 base and J shed 7 bases, with 20 bases lying between them.

This clonotype was found a few times. This chain links TRBV21-1 with TRBJ2-7. TRBV21-1 is a pseudogene locus. There are 11 residues in the CDR3. The CDR3 nucleotides are TGTGCCAGCAGAAGCTCCTACGAGCAGTACGTC. Its protein is CASRSSYEQYV.

V usage is TRBV6-1 and J usage is TRBJ2-3; possible D gene TRBD2, 5 bases. V lost 4 bases, J lost 2 bases, and 16 bases lay in between. From germline, CDR1 is MNHNS and CDR2 SASEGT. This CDR3 contains 16 residues. CDR3 amino acids: CASSVGADLDTDTQYF. CDR3 nucleotides: TGTGCCAGCAGTGTGGGTGCGGACTTAGACACAGATACGCAGTATTTT.

This clonotype appeared a few times. V gene TRBV9 combines with J gene TRBJ2-1; 9 bases are a match to TRBD2. Germline CDR1 SGDLS, CDR2 YYNGEE. The CDR3 covers 15 residues. V lost 5 bases, J lost 5 bases, and 8 bases stayed unmatched. CDR3 sequence reads: CASSDSSGVDNEQFF. CDR3 in DNA: TGTGCCAGCAGTGACTCTAGCGGGGTCGACAATGAGCAGTTCTTC.

This clonotype was picked up a small number of times. The V call is TRBV24-1, the J call TRBJ2-5; the D gene is possibly TRBD1 (6 bases). With 3 bases removed from V and 5 bases from J, the gap between germline ends came to 15 bases. The CDR3 contains 15 residues. Germline V gives CDR1 KGHDR, CDR2 SFDVKD. The CDR3: CATSDATGPGETQYF. The CDR3 DNA is TGTGCCACCAGTGATGCCACAGGGCCCGGTGAGACCCAGTACTTC.

The genes are TRBV12-3 or TRBV12-4 and TRBJ1-1, with 7 bases that match TRBD1. The length of the CDR3 is 13 residues. V lost 6 bases to trimming and J lost 4 bases; unmatched junction nucleotides: 5. CDR3 protein: CASRKGQTTEAFF. In DNA, the CDR3 is TGTGCCAGCAGAAAGGGACAGACCACTGAAGCTTTCTTT.

This clonotype was counted a few times. V is TRBV27 and J is TRBJ2-7; weak D call: TRBD1 (5 bases). CDR1 and CDR2 (germline): MNHEY, SMNVEV (reference sequence). Trimming removed 6 bases at V and 4 bases at J, with 16 bases between. The CDR3 consists of 14 residues. The CDR3 loop is CASRIRGVGYEQYF. The CDR3 nucleotides read TGTGCCAGCAGGATTAGGGGTGTGGGGTACGAGCAGTACTTC.

CDR3 protein: CASEPTGTGTEAFF. Here the CDR3 DNA reads TGCGCCAGTGAGCCCACCGGGACGGGCACTGAAGCTTTCTTT. The chain uses TRBV5-1 and TRBJ1-1, with D possibly being TRBD1 (5 bases). This CDR3 contains 14 residues. Deletions cut 8 bases from V and 4 bases from J, with 18 bases between. Germline V gene lookup returns CDR1 SGHRS and CDR2 YFSETQ.

The chain uses TRBV29-1 and TRBJ2-2, with 7 bases identical to TRBD1. Germline V gives CDR1 SQVTM, CDR2 ANQGSEA. The trim removed 6 bases at V and 1 base at J, leaving 8 bases unmatched. CDR3 size: 15 residues. CDR3 in DNA: TGCAGCGTCGCTGGGGGACAGCTGAACACCGGGGAGCTGTTTTTT. The encoded protein is CSVAGGQLNTGELFF.

This clonotype showed up just a few times. This rearrangement joins TRBV5-1 to TRBJ2-7; perhaps D is TRBD1 or TRBD2 (5 bases each). CDR1 is SGHRS, CDR2 YFSETQ, per germline. The length of the CDR3 is 14 residues. V shed 4 bases and J shed 5 bases, with 16 bases lying between them. CDR3 loop: CASSPSGRRNEQYF. The CDR3 DNA reads TGCGCCAGCAGCCCCTCGGGGCGACGAAACGAGCAGTACTTC.

This clonotype was counted between two and nine times. The rearrangement joins TRBV7-6 to TRBJ2-1; D possibly matches TRBD1 or TRBD2 (5 bases each). Germline assignment: CDR1 SGHVS and CDR2 FNYEAQ. This CDR3 contains 18 residues. The V gene lost 1 base and the J gene lost 3 bases, with 19 bases spanning the gap. The CDR3: CASSLVAEGTHYYNEQFF. CDR3 DNA sequence: TGTGCCAGCAGCTTAGTAGCAGAGGGGACCCACTACTACAATGAGCAGTTCTTC.

CDR3 amino acids: CASSQTRDSPDTQYF. The CDR3 DNA follows: TGTGCCAGCAGCCAAACAAGGGACAGTCCAGATACGCAGTATTTT. The rearrangement uses TRBV7-3 and TRBJ2-3; 7 bases agree with TRBD1. The CDR3 loop spans 15 amino acids. Trimming took 5 bases from V and 4 from J; bases not matched to a gene: 9. In germline, CDR1 is SGHTA, CDR2 FQGTGA.

This clonotype showed up just once. The V and J genes are TRBV4-2 and TRBJ2-3, with a weak D call TRBD2 (6 bases). The CDR3 is made up of 16 amino acids. Trimming shortened V by 1 base and J by 1 base, and 12 bases separated the two germline ends. Germline CDR1 reads LGHNA; CDR2 reads YNFKEQ. The CDR3 DNA is TGTGCCAGCAGCCAAGGAAGGCCTAGCGGCACAGATACGCAGTATTTT. Protein: CASSQGRPSGTDTQYF.